The clone carrying this TCR beta chain was detected ten times or more. Stated time point: before trial treatment. Solid tumors that lacked tumor-infiltrating lymphocytes and were advanced were present in eligible patients. Alpha and beta chains were covered, as first-strand cDNA relied on TRAV- and TRBV-specific primers. For amplifying TCRs, the PCR ran for around 20 cycles with Phusion, which was used together with a constant-region primer and the adapter on the V primers. Amplification of the isolated mRNA used in vitro transcription. MiXCR, run by TCRdb on the reads, gives a single entry per CDR3 protein. Among more than 70,000 distinct CDR3 sequences listed, roughly 30% were seen once. These data originate in a study of low-dose radiotherapy and immunotherapy resistance in tumors. Study details: Every two weeks, the protocol called for intravenous cyclophosphamide at 200 mg/m2. It was given one day before each radiation and immunotherapy administration.

Per germline, CDR1 SGDLS and CDR2 YYNGEE. The CDR3 sequence is 14 residues long. V was clipped by 2 bases and J by 3 bases; unmatched bases: 1. Here the sequenced sample was PBMCs, taken before treatment. This chain joins TRBV9 and TRBJ1-1; 10 positions agree with TRBD1. The clonotype comes from a female donor with ovarian cancer. The CDR3 bases are TGTGCCAGCAGCGTGGGGACAGGGGACACTGAAGCTTTCTTT. Protein sequence: CASSVGTGDTEAFF. Drawing the rest from reference TRBV9 and TRBJ1-1, the complete variable domain is DSGVTQTPKHLITATGQRVTLRCSPRSGDLSVYWYQQSLDQGLQFLIQYYNGEERAKGNILERFSAQQFPDLHSELNLSSLELGDSALYFCASSVGTGDTEAFFGQGTRLTVV.